This T cell receptor (beta chain) was identified in a study of graft-versus-host responses after intestinal transplantation (dated by TCRdb to the early 2020s). Some background on the complete study: Multivisceral, liver-intestinal, or isolated intestinal transplants were received by the recipients. Every recipient was given anti-thymocyte globulin induction, followed by around three years of maintenance tacrolimus and steroids. Bulk TCR-beta CDR3 sequencing was used to track graft-versus-host and host-versus-graft alloreactive T cell clones in the graft, circulation and bone marrow after intestinal transplantation. Alloreactive clones were identified by sequencing pre-transplant mixed lymphocyte reaction products and comparing these products with unstimulated pre-transplant donor and recipient T cells. A cohort of approximately 24 intestinal transplant recipients, including one retransplant, was enrolled, and a few patients lacking pretransplant specimens were excluded. A peak of at least 4% donor T cells among recipient peripheral blood mononuclear cells was the definition used for donor T cell macrochimerism. Samples from a few later patients were sequenced in-house on an Illumina MiSeq with MiXCR processing rather than by the commercial service.

CDR1 is given as SEHNR and CDR2 as FQNEAQ, both from the germline V gene (reference sequence). V lost 4 bases and J lost 4 bases, and the count of bases not matched to a germline gene is 15. From cysteine to phenylalanine, the CDR3 is 18 amino acids long. This entry keeps only the CDR3 DNA: 54 bases, framed from base 1. Reading the label with the study, this specimen's time point is: cells obtained before transplantation from donor or recipient. Mixed lymphocyte reactions plated approximately 200,000 CFSE-labeled pre-transplant responders with approximately 200,000 irradiated violet-dye-labeled stimulators and were cultured for six to seven days. Proliferating CD3+CD4+CFSE-low and CD3+CD8+CFSE-low responder cells were FACS-sorted on a BD Influx sorter after the mixed lymphocyte reaction. This clone turned up a few times. No quality values exist for individual bases; no much larger clone is one base distant.

Library creation used the immunoSEQ multiplex PCR assay. For most patients, genomic DNA was isolated using the Qiagen DNeasy Blood and Tissue Kit and was shipped frozen to Adaptive Biotechnologies for TCR sequencing. For most patients, genomic DNA was subjected to high-throughput TCR-beta CDR3 sequencing by Adaptive Biotechnologies. The authors processed their data as follows. TCR sequencing data for around 19 patients were retrieved from Adaptive's ImmunoSEQ software; three other patients were processed with MiXCR and VDJtools. To correct CD4 versus CD8 sorting errors, sequences present in both subsets at a frequency ratio below 5:1 were removed. CDR3 nucleotide sequences shared between donor and recipient were removed because their origin could not be assigned. Alloreactive clones required at least 2-fold expansion over unstimulated cells and minimum CFSE-low frequency of 0.002% (template counts) or 0.001% (read counts). Clones were considered mappable if detected in sequenced pre-transplant spleen, lymph node, or MLR CFSE-low populations of the donor or recipient. Cumulative frequency of alloreactive clones was calculated as a percentage of all sequences weighted by copy number. Sourced from immuneACCESS, this table was stored by TCRdb with only in-frame sequences that have V and J called. A share of the clones is absent; for the studies checked, an unresolved V gene accounts for under half, and the remainder has no known explanation. Clone size and the V and J calls come from that table; the DNA yielded D and trimming. For this sample the table gives about 19,000 clones, of which roughly a third were detected only once. The top ten clonotypes cover 2% to 2.5% of the sample.

Results the study describes overall, beyond this receptor: In the allografts of patients with donor T cell macrochimerism, GvH to HvG T cell clonal ratios were high. GvH clones were detected in recipient bone marrow, and some of these GvH clones were observed earlier in ileal mucosa or blood, consistent with an intestinal mucosal origin. Peak levels of circulating GvH clones were associated with declines in HvG clones early after transplant. The relatively low number and heterogeneity of intestinal transplant patients limited the conclusions.

This chain is built from TRBV7-9 and TRBJ2-3, and 9 bases in between align with TRBD2. The TCR sequence derives from a human patient who was an organ donor for intestinal transplantation. The sample consisted of alloreactive CD4+ T cells from a mixed lymphocyte reaction culture, taken before transplantation. The cell subset or site label of this sample denotes: CFSE-low proliferating T cells sorted from roughly six-day pre-transplant mixed lymphocyte reaction (GvH or HvG direction). The nucleotides are TGTGCCAGCAGCTCTCTTGGGATAGCGGGAGTATTTGCAGATACGCAGTATTTT. Translated, it reads CASSSLGIAGVFADTQYF.